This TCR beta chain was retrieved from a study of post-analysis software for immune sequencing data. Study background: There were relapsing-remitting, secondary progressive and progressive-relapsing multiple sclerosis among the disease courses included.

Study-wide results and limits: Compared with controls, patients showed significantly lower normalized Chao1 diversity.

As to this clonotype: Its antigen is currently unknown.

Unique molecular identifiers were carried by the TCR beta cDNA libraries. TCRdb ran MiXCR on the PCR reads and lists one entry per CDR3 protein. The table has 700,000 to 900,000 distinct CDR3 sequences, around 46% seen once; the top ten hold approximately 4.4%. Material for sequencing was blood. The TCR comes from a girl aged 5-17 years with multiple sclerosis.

CDR3 sequence (DNA): TGTGCCAGCATGTCAGGGAATAGGGAGCAGTACTTC. This codes for CASMSGNREQYF. The rearrangement links TRBV28 to TRBJ2-5; D tentatively reads TRBD1 or TRBD2 (5 bases each). V was cut by 7 bases and J by 11 bases, with 17 bases left in between. From germline, CDR1 is MDHEN and CDR2 SYDVKM. The CDR3 loop spans 12 amino acids.